This T cell receptor (beta chain) was documented in a study of cytomegalovirus exposure and HLA in healthy donors. Study-wide background: A prior analysis found 95 million to 140 million unique TCR beta sequences from 170 million or so T cells.

The ends lost 5 bases at V and 6 bases at J; junction bases unmatched: 11. This CDR3 is built from 16 residues. Germline assignment: CDR1 SGHRS and CDR2 YFSETQ. Both 60 Vbeta primers and 13 Jbeta primers went into the PCR. Measured with immunoSEQ multiplex PCR; TCRdb has only the in-frame clones, and not every one. Here the sample spans 180,000 or so clones, approximately 83% being singletons. The table lists this clone with a few counts. This clonotype was sampled from a man younger than 35 in good health and CMV-seropositive. Sequencing was performed on PBMCs. The chain couples TRBV5-1 to TRBJ1-6; 7 positions match TRBD1. CDR3 bases: TGCGCCAGCAGTCGGGACAGCCTGAGTGGTAATTCACCCCTCCACTTT. This gives the protein CASSRDSLSGNSPLHF. Based on the CDR3 plus reference TRBV5-1 and TRBJ1-6, the full variable domain is KAGVTQTPRYLIKTRGQQVTLSCSPISGHRSVSWYQQTPGQGLQFLFEYFSETQRNKGNFPGRFSGRQFSNSRSEMNVSTLELGDSALYLCASSRDSLSGNSPLHFGNGTRLTVT.